One sample yielded the 26 T cell receptor beta chains listed below, sequenced in a study of blood T cells in healthy people across ages. A second PCR, run for roughly 7 to 12 cycles, used a sample-barcoded 5' primer plus a J-beta primer mix. TCRdb re-called the 5' RACE reads through MiXCR, storing one row per CDR3 protein. The table has approximately 1.5 million distinct CDR3 sequences, 42% seen once; the top ten hold over 3.5%. The sample was blood. These receptor sequences come from a woman under 30 in good health.

The chain has TRBV7-2 and TRBJ2-7; possible D gene TRBD2, 6 bases. CDR3 length: 15 amino acids. Germline CDR1 reads SGHTA; CDR2 reads FQGNSA. The germline V and J ends were trimmed by 4 bases and 4 bases, with 17 bases remaining between them. CDR3 loop: CASSSLGSGLYEQYF. The CDR3, as DNA: TGTGCCAGCAGCTCACTAGGTAGCGGCCTATACGAGCAGTACTTC.

The chain carries TRBV10-3 and TRBJ2-2, with D unresolved. Trimming left V 0 bases short and J 6 bases short, with 17 bases between. Germline V gives CDR1 ENHRY, CDR2 SYGVKD. The CDR3 spans 17 residues. CDR3 bases: TGTGCCATCAGTGAGTCGACTCGGCAGCGTTTAGCCGGGGAGCTGTTTTTT. It encodes CAISESTRQRLAGELFF.

The chain carries TRBV2 and TRBJ1-4; TRBD1 aligns across 7 bases. V was clipped by 4 bases and J by 10 bases; unmatched bases: 6. Germline lookup yields CDR1 SNHLY and CDR2 FYNNEI. The length of the CDR3 is 13 residues. CDR3 in amino acids: CASSGTGRGKLFF. For the CDR3, the DNA is TGTGCCAGCAGTGGGACAGGTCGGGGAAAACTGTTTTTT.

V gene TRBV7-6 combines with J gene TRBJ1-1; D unresolved. The CDR3 loop spans 16 amino acids. With 5 bases removed from V and 0 bases from J, the gap between germline ends came to 16 bases. Per the germline V gene, CDR1 is SGHVS and CDR2 is FNYEAQ. CDR3 in DNA: TGTGCCAGCAGCAACCCGAAGGGAGAGATGAACACTGAAGCTTTCTTT. This sequence encodes CASSNPKGEMNTEAFF.

The gene calls are TRBV12-3 or TRBV12-4 and TRBJ1-2, with no clear D. This CDR3 contains 9 residues. Trimming removed 10 bases at V and 10 bases at J, with 10 bases between. The CDR3 is CATDTPYTF. The CDR3 DNA reads as TGTGCCACCGACACGCCCTACACCTTC.

The chain couples TRBV20-1 to TRBJ2-1; perhaps TRBD1 as D (6 bases). CDR1 and CDR2 from the germline V gene are DFQATT and SNEGSKA (reference sequence). This CDR3 contains 17 residues. V lost 5 bases and J lost 3, with 23 bases in between. The CDR3, as DNA: TGCAGTGCTGTCCCATTTAACAGGGCCCTCCTCTACAATGAGCAGTTCTTC. Protein product: CSAVPFNRALLYNEQFF.

V usage is TRBV20-1 and J usage is TRBJ2-7; TRBD2 aligns across 14 bases. V was pared by 5 bases and J by 7 bases, with 10 bases of the junction left unmatched. The CDR3 loop spans 15 amino acids. CDR1 is DFQATT and CDR2 is SNEGSKA in the germline V gene (reference sequence). DNA for the CDR3: TGCAGTGCTCAGGGACTAGCGGGAGAAAACAATGAGCAGTACTTC. Its protein product is CSAQGLAGENNEQYF.

This clonotype was seen only once. The chain uses TRBV13 and TRBJ2-2, with D hard to call. Germline CDR1 is PRHDT and CDR2 is FYEKMQ (reference sequence). The CDR3 extends over 14 amino acids. The V and J ends lost 2 bases and 1 base respectively, with 5 bases between them. For the CDR3, the DNA is TGTGCCAGCAGCTTACGGAGGAACACCGGGGAGCTGTTTTTT. Protein: CASSLRRNTGELFF.

This chain joins TRBV7-2 and TRBJ2-7; 10 bases match TRBD2. The trim removed 1 base at V and 12 bases at J, leaving 15 bases unmatched. CDR1 is SGHTA, CDR2 FQGNSA, per germline. The CDR3 consists of 16 residues. CDR3 region: CASSLDRAGGRETRYF. CDR3 coding DNA: TGTGCCAGCAGCTTAGACCGAGCGGGGGGGCGGGAGACCCGGTACTTC.

The table lists this clonotype with a few counts. The V call is TRBV4-3, the J call TRBJ2-5; no clear D. The CDR3 totals 14 residues. V was shortened by 0 bases and J by 11 bases, with 16 bases between the two germline ends. Germline-derived CDR1 and CDR2 are LGHNA and YSLEER. The CDR3 DNA follows: TGCGCCAGCAGCCAAGAAAGAAGAAGCAATGAGCAGTACTTC. This translates into CASSQERRSNEQYF.

The genes are TRBV6-2 or TRBV6-3 and TRBJ2-6, with D possibly being TRBD1 (5 bases). The CDR3 is 15 amino acids. Germline V CDR1 and CDR2: MNHEY, SVGEGT. Trimming took off 5 bases at V and 14 bases at J, with 22 bases between the two ends. The CDR3 is CASSDMGSGADILTF. The CDR3 DNA is TGTGCCAGCAGTGATATGGGCTCTGGGGCCGACATCCTGACTTTC.

This chain connects TRBV20-1 to TRBJ2-6; D is uncertain. CDR1 and CDR2 (germline): DFQATT, SNEGSKA (reference sequence). V was shortened by 3 bases and J by 0 bases, with 6 bases between the two germline ends. CDR3 length: 14 residues. CDR3 protein: CSAREYSGANVLTF. The DNA of the CDR3 is TGCAGTGCTAGGGAATACTCTGGGGCCAACGTCCTGACTTTC.

This clonotype was seen a single time. The chain combines TRBV6-2 or TRBV6-3 with TRBJ2-1, with 7 bases fitting TRBD2. The end of the DNA is better explained by TRBJ2-7, so the J call may be wrong. This CDR3 has 16 amino acids. Per germline, CDR1 MNHEY and CDR2 SVGEGT. CDR3 nucleotide sequence: TGTGCCAGCAGTTCCCCCAGGAAGCGGGGCTACAATGAGCAGTACTTC. Amino acids: CASSSPRKRGYNEQYF.

This clonotype turned up a few times. The chain uses TRBV29-1 and TRBJ1-2, with D tentatively TRBD1 (5 bases). In germline, CDR1 is SQVTM, CDR2 ANQGSEA. This CDR3 spans 13 amino acids. The V end lost 3 bases, the J end lost 6 bases, and 14 bases lay between the germline ends. The CDR3 DNA reads as TGCAGCGTTGAGGGGGACCGACCAAATGGCTACACCTTC. Translated: CSVEGDRPNGYTF.

The chain links TRBV20-1 to TRBJ1-5; the D gene is possibly TRBD1 (5 bases). There are 15 residues in the CDR3. Germline V lookup: CDR1 DFQATT, CDR2 SNEGSKA (reference sequence). The V end was cut by 3 bases, the J end by 4 bases, with 16 bases between. The CDR3 region has the DNA TGCAGTGCTAGCAGAACGGGGCAGAGAAATCAGCCCCAGCATTTT. It encodes CSASRTGQRNQPQHF.

As for this clonotype: A much larger clone lies a single base off, so this may be a read error. This chain connects TRBV4-1 to TRBJ1-6; no firm D call. Germline CDR1 is MGHRA and CDR2 is YSYEKL. This CDR3 has 14 amino acids. Trimming cost V 0 bases and J 7 bases, with 7 bases left between them. The CDR3 DNA reads as TGCGCCAGCAGCCAAGAGCCCAGGAATTCACCCCTCCACTTT. Residues: CASSQEPRNSPLHF.

There are a few counts of this clonotype. V and J are TRBV6-2 or TRBV6-3 and TRBJ1-2; the match to TRBD1 covers 8 bases. V lost 2 bases and J lost 3; bases outside the gene matches: 14. The CDR3 extends over 18 amino acids. Germline assignment: CDR1 MNHEY and CDR2 SVGEGT. The CDR3 sequence: CASSYIGSGTGAYYGYTF. The CDR3, as DNA: TGTGCCAGCAGTTACATAGGCAGCGGGACAGGAGCTTACTATGGCTACACCTTC.

The chain employs TRBV29-1 and TRBJ2-5; no definite D call. V lost 3 bases and J 7 bases, leaving 15 bases between the germline ends. Germline V CDR1 and CDR2: SQVTM, ANQGSEA. The CDR3 is 13 amino acids. CDR3 residues: CSVDRATLGTQYF. CDR3 in DNA: TGCAGCGTTGACAGAGCCACGCTGGGGACCCAGTACTTC. The full variable domain, its missing parts supplied by reference TRBV29-1 and TRBJ2-5, is SAVISQKPSRDICQRGTSLTIQCQVDSQVTMMFWYRQQPGQSLTLIATANQGSEATYESGFVIDKFPISRPNLTFSTLTVSNMSPEDSSIYLCSVDRATLGTQYFGPGTRLLVL.

V usage is TRBV20-1 and J usage is TRBJ1-1; 7 bases align to TRBD1. V lost 6 bases to trimming and J lost 0 bases; unmatched junction nucleotides: 4. CDR1 DFQATT and CDR2 SNEGSKA come from the germline V gene (reference sequence). This CDR3 is 13 amino acids long. CDR3 sequence (DNA): TGCAGTGCACAGGACAGGATGAACACTGAAGCTTTCTTT. Residues: CSAQDRMNTEAFF.

The gene calls are TRBV18 and TRBJ2-1, with 14 positions matching TRBD2. Trimming at V came to 3 bases and at J to 2 bases, leaving 6 bases not matched to a gene. In germline, CDR1 is KGHSH, CDR2 LQKENI. The CDR3 covers 18 residues. Written as DNA, the CDR3 is TGTGCCAGCTCACCTACCGGGACTAGCGGGAGACCCTACAATGAGCAGTTCTTC. Amino acids: CASSPTGTSGRPYNEQFF. The full variable domain, rest sourced from reference TRBV18 and TRBJ2-1, is NAGVMQNPRHLVRRRGQEARLRCSPMKGHSHVYWYRQLPEEGLKFMVYLQKENIIDESGMPKERFSAEFPKEGPSILRIQQVVRGDSAAYFCASSPTGTSGRPYNEQFFGPGTRLTVL.

The rearrangement uses TRBV27 and TRBJ1-5; 12 bases fit TRBD1. Germline V gene data show CDR1 as MNHEY and CDR2 as SMNVEV (reference sequence). V trimming: 6 bases; J trimming: 6 bases; junction bases outside the gene matches: 6. The CDR3 loop spans 15 amino acids. The CDR3 DNA reads as TGTGCCAGCAGACCGGGACAGGGGGCATTTCAGCCCCAGCATTTT. It encodes CASRPGQGAFQPQHF.

There are a few counts of this clonotype. The chain carries TRBV9 and TRBJ2-3; 7 bases match TRBD1. Germline V CDR1 and CDR2: SGDLS, YYNGEE. Trimming took 3 bases from V and 2 from J; bases not matched to a gene: 6. The length of the CDR3 is 15 residues. CDR3 amino acids: CASSAGTEITDTQYF. DNA of the CDR3: TGTGCCAGCAGCGCGGGGACAGAAATCACAGATACGCAGTATTTT.

The chain combines TRBV28 with TRBJ2-7, with TRBD2 matching 11 bases. The CDR3 covers 15 residues. The J segment lost 2 bases and the V segment lost 6 bases, leaving 6 bases of the junction unmatched. Germline V lookup: CDR1 MDHEN, CDR2 SYDVKM. The CDR3, as DNA: TGTGCCAGCAGACTAACTAGCGGGAGAACCTACGAGCAGTACTTC. It is translated as CASRLTSGRTYEQYF.

There are a few counts of this clonotype. This rearrangement joins TRBV12-3 or TRBV12-4 to TRBJ2-2; 7 bases align to TRBD2. The ends lost 6 bases at V and 0 bases at J; junction bases unmatched: 1. The CDR3 extends over 14 amino acids. The CDR3 nucleotides are TGTGCCAGCAGGGGGGGGACGAACACCGGGGAGCTGTTTTTT. This translates into CASRGGTNTGELFF.

V usage is TRBV7-9 and J usage is TRBJ1-1, with 8 bases fitting TRBD1. CDR1 and CDR2 (germline): SEHNR, FQNEAQ (reference sequence). V gave up 11 bases and J gave up 3 bases; unmatched junction bases: 8. CDR3 length: 13 residues. The CDR3 reads CAGMGQADTEAFF. For the CDR3, the DNA is TGTGCCGGCATGGGACAGGCGGACACTGAAGCTTTCTTT.

The chain uses TRBV20-1 and TRBJ2-7; no firm D call. The CDR3 has 13 residues. Germline loops: CDR1 DFQATT, CDR2 SNEGSKA (reference sequence). Deletions cut 1 base from V and 0 bases from J, with 7 bases between. CDR3 nucleotides: TGCAGTGCTAGAGTTCACAACTCCTACGAGCAGTACTTC. It specifies CSARVHNSYEQYF.